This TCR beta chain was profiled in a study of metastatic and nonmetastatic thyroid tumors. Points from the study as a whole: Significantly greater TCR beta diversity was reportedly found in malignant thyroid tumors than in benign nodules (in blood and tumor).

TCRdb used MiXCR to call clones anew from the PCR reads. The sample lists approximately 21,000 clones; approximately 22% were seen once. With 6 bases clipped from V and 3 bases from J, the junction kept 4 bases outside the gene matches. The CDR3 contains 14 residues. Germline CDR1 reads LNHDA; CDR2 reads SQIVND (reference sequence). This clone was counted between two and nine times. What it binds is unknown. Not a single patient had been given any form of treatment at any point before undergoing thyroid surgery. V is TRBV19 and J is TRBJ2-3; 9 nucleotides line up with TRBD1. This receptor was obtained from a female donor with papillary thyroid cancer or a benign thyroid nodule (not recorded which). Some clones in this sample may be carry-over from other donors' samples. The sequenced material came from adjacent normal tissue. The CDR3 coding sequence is TGTGCCAGTAGCGGGACAGGGAGTACAGATACGCAGTATTTT. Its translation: CASSGTGSTDTQYF.